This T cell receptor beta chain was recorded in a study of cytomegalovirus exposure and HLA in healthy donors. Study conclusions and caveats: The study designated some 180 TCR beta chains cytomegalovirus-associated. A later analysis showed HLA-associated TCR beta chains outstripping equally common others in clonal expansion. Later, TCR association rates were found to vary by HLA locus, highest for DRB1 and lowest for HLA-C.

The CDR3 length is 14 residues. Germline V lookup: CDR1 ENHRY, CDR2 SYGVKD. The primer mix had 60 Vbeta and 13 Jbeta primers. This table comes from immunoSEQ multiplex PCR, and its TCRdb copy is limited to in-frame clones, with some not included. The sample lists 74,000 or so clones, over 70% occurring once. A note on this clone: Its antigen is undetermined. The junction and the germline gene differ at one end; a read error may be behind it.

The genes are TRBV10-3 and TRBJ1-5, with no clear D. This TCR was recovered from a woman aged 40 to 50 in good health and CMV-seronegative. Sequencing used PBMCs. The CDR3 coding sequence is TGTGCCATCAGTGCCGACCCACAACCACAGCCCCGGCATTTT. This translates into CAISADPQPQPRHF.